These T cell receptor beta chains were read from a single sample in a study of blood T cell repertoires in COVID-19. Profiled with immunoSEQ multiplex PCR; TCRdb holds only in-frame clones, not every one. The table records 360,000 or so clones, roughly nine tenths of them present only once. The sample consisted of PBMCs or T cells enriched from blood (not recorded which). All receptors come from a woman in her twenties or thirties who had recovered from COVID-19. Each CDR3 is given with its conserved first and last residue. D genes are given only for firm matches. Rows give clone size only sometimes, using once, few, many, or a class for an expanded clone.

j_call | clone_size | v_call | d_call | cdr3_nt | cdr3_aa
TRBJ2-5 | . | TRBV2 | . | TGTGCCAGCACCCCCGGACAGTCCCCCCAAGAGACCCAGTACTTC | CASTPGQSPQETQYF
TRBJ2-7 | . | TRBV5-6 | TRBD1 | TGTGCCAGCAGCCCGGGACAGGGGGCGTCCTACGAGCAGTACTTC | CASSPGQGASYEQYF
TRBJ2-7 | . | TRBV11-3 | . | TGTGCCAGCAGCGAATACAGGGACTACGAGCAGTACTTC | CASSEYRDYEQYF
TRBJ1-4 | . | TRBV29-1 | TRBD1 | TGCAGCGTTGATTGGACAGGGAATAATGAAAAACTGTTTTTT | CSVDWTGNNEKLFF
TRBJ2-5 | . | TRBV5-4 | . | TGTGCCAGCAGCTCTCGAGGGGGGGCGTCGGAGACCCAGTACTTC | CASSSRGGASETQYF
TRBJ2-1 | . | TRBV24-1 | . | TGTGCCACCAGTGCAAATAGCGGAAACTACAATGAGCAGTTCTTC | CATSANSGNYNEQFF
TRBJ1-3 | . | TRBV7-2 | . | TGTGCCAGCAGTTTGGGGCGAAACACCATATATTTT | CASSLGRNTIYF
TRBJ1-1 | . | TRBV10-2 | . | TGCGCCAGCAGCCTCCGAGCCCCCCAGAACACTGAAGCTTTCTTT | CASSLRAPQNTEAFF
TRBJ2-1 | . | TRBV24-1 | . | TGTGCCACCAGTGATACGGGGACCTACAATGAGCAGTTCTTC | CATSDTGTYNEQFF
TRBJ2-7 | . | TRBV19 | . | TGTGCCAGTAGTAGCCAGGGGGGCCCGTCCTACGAGCAGTACTTC | CASSSQGGPSYEQYF
TRBJ2-1 | . | TRBV7-9 | . | TGTGCCAGCAGCACCCGGCCCCAGGGCCACAATGAGCAGTTCTTC | CASSTRPQGHNEQFF
TRBJ2-3 | . | TRBV7-9 | TRBD2 | TGTGCCAGCAGCCTAGCGGGAGGGACAGATACGCAGTATTTT | CASSLAGGTDTQYF
TRBJ2-7 | few | TRBV7-9 | . | TGTGCCAGCAGCCACTCTATGAGGCCGGCCTACGAGCAGTACTTC | CASSHSMRPAYEQYF
TRBJ2-7 | . | TRBV28 | . | TGTGCCAGCAGTTTGGTGGGACAAGCCTACGAGCAGTACTTC | CASSLVGQAYEQYF
TRBJ2-7 | . | TRBV11-2 | . | TGTGCCAGCAGCTTAGATGGTCAGGGGGGAGCCGAGCAGTACTTC | CASSLDGQGGAEQYF
TRBJ1-5 | . | TRBV7-2 | . | TGTGCCAGCAGCTTAGATGGCGGGGGGAGTCCTCAGCCCCAGCATTTT | CASSLDGGGSPQPQHF
TRBJ2-1 | . | TRBV7-2 | TRBD2 | TGTGCCAGCAGGGGAATCGGACTAGCGGGGGCCGATTACAATGAGCAGTTCTTC | CASRGIGLAGADYNEQFF
TRBJ1-5 | . | TRBV2 | TRBD1 | TGTGCCAGCTGTCCCGACAGGGGGCATCAGCCCCAGCATTTT | CASCPDRGHQPQHF
TRBJ1-1 | . | TRBV7-6 | . | TGTGCCAGCAGCACCGGGCGGACTACTGAAGCTTTCTTT | CASSTGRTTEAFF
TRBJ2-2 | once | TRBV20-1 | . | TGCAGTGCTAGTATTGTCGCCGGGGAGCTGTTTTTT | CSASIVAGELFF
TRBJ2-7 | few | TRBV3-1/TRBV3-2 | . | TGTGCCAGCAGCCCCGGGTTCTCCTACGAGCAGTACTTC | CASSPGFSYEQYF
TRBJ1-1 | . | TRBV30 | . | TGTGCCTGGAGTGGGCAGAACACTGAAGCTTTCTTT | CAWSGQNTEAFF
TRBJ1-6 | . | TRBV10-3 | TRBD1 | TGTGCCATCAGTGAACGGACAGGGGATAATTCACCCCTCCACTTT | CAISERTGDNSPLHF
TRBJ2-1 | . | TRBV4-2 | . | TGTGCCAGCAGCCAAGTCGCTAGCCTTTCCTACAATGAGCAGTTCTTC | CASSQVASLSYNEQFF
TRBJ2-3 | . | TRBV15 | . | TGTGCCACCAGCAGAGGGGACTGGAGCACAGATACGCAGTATTTT | CATSRGDWSTDTQYF
TRBJ2-2 | . | TRBV10-3 | TRBD1 | TGTGCCATCAGTGAACTACCGGGACAGGGGAACACCGGGGAGCTGTTTTTT | CAISELPGQGNTGELFF
TRBJ2-1 | . | TRBV18 | TRBD2 | TGTGCCAGCTCACCACAGGCTAGCGGGAGCCCAAATGAGCAGTTCTTC | CASSPQASGSPNEQFF
TRBJ2-2 | . | TRBV2 | TRBD2 | TGTGCCAGCAGTCCTAGCGGGACGAACACCGGGGAGCTGTTTTTT | CASSPSGTNTGELFF
TRBJ2-4 | . | TRBV6-5 | . | TGTGCCAGCGCCACGCAGGGAAGCATTCAGTACTTC | CASATQGSIQYF